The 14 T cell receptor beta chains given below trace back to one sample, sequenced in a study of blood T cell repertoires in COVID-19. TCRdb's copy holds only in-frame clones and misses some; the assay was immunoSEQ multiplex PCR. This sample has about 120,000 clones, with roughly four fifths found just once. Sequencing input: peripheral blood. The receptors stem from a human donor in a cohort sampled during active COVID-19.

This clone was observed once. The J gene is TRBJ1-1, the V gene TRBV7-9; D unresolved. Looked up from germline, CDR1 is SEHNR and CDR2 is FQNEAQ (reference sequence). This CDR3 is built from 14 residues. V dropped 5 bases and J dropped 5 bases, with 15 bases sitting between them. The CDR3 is CASSHRVTGTEAFF. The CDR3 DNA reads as TGTGCCAGCAGCCACCGGGTCACGGGAACTGAAGCTTTCTTT. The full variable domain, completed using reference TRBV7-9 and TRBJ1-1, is DTGVSQNPRHKITKRGQNVTFRCDPISEHNRLYWYRQTLGQGPEFLTYFQNEAQLEKSRLLSDRFSAERPKGSFSTLEIQRTEQGDSAMYLCASSHRVTGTEAFFGQGTRLTVV.

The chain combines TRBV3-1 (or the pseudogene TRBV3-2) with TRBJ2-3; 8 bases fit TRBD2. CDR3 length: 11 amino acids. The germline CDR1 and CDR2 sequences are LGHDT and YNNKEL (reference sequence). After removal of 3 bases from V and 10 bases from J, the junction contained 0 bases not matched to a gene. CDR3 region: CASSHGGAQYF. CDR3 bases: TGTGCCAGCAGCCACGGGGGGGCGCAGTATTTT.

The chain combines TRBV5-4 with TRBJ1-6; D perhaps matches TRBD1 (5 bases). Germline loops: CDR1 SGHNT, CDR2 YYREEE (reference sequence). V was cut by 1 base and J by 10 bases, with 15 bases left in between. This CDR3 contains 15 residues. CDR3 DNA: TGTGCCAGCAGCTTGTCGGCGGGGGGGTTGTCACCCCTCCACTTT. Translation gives CASSLSAGGLSPLHF.

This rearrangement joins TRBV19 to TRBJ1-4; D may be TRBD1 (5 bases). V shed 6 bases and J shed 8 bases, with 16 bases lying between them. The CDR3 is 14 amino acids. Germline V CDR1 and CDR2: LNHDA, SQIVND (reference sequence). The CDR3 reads CASRVWGAREKLFF. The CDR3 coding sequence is TGTGCCAGTAGGGTCTGGGGCGCCCGAGAAAAACTGTTTTTT. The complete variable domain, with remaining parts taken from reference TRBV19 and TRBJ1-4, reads DGGITQSPKYLFRKEGQNVTLSCEQNLNHDAMYWYRQDPGQGLRLIYYSQIVNDFQKGDIAEGYSVSREKKESFPLTVTSAQKNPTAFYLCASRVWGAREKLFFGSGTQLSVL.

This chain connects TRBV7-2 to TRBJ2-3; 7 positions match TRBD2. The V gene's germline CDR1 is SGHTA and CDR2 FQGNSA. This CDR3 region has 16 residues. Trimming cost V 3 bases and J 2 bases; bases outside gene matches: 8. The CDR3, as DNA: TGTGCCAGCAGCTTTGGGTCTAGCGGCTTCACAGATACGCAGTATTTT. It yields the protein CASSFGSSGFTDTQYF.

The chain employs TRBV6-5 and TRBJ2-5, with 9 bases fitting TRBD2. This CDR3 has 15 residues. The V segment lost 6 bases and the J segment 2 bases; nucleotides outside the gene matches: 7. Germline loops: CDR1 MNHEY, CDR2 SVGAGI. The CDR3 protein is CASRRAGGEQETQYF. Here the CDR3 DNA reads TGTGCCAGCAGAAGAGCGGGGGGCGAGCAAGAGACCCAGTACTTC.

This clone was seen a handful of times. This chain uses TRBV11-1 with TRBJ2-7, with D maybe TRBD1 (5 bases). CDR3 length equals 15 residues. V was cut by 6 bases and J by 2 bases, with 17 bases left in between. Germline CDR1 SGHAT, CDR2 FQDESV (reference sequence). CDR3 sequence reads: CASRSAGQLTYEQYF. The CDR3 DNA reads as TGTGCCAGCAGATCCGCAGGGCAGTTGACCTACGAGCAGTACTTC. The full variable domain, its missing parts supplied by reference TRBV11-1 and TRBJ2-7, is EAEVAQSPRYKITEKSQAVAFWCDPISGHATLYWYRQILGQGPELLVQFQDESVVDDSQLPKDRFSAERLKGVDSTLKIQPAELGDSAMYLCASRSAGQLTYEQYFGPGTRLTVT.

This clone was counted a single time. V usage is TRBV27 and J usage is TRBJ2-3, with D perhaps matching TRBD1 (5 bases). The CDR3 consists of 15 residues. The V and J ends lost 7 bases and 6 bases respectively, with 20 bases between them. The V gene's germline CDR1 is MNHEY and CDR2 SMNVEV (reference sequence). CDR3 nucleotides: TGTGCCAGCACCAGTAGGCAGGGTATTTCCGATACGCAGTATTTT. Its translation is CASTSRQGISDTQYF.

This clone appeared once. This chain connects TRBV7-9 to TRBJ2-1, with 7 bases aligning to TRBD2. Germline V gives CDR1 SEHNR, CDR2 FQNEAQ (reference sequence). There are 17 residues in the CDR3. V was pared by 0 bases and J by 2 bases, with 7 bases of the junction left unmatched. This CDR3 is CASSLARLAAPYNEQFF. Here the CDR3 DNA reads TGTGCCAGCAGCTTAGCGAGGCTAGCGGCCCCCTACAATGAGCAGTTCTTC.

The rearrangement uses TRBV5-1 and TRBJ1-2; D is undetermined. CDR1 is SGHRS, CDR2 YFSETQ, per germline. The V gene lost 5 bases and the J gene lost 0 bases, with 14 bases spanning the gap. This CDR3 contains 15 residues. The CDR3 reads CASRSGRVANYGYTF. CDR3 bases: TGCGCCAGCAGGAGCGGGAGGGTGGCTAACTATGGCTACACCTTC. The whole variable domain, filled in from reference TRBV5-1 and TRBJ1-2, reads KAGVTQTPRYLIKTRGQQVTLSCSPISGHRSVSWYQQTPGQGLQFLFEYFSETQRNKGNFPGRFSGRQFSNSRSEMNVSTLELGDSALYLCASRSGRVANYGYTFGSGTRLTVV.

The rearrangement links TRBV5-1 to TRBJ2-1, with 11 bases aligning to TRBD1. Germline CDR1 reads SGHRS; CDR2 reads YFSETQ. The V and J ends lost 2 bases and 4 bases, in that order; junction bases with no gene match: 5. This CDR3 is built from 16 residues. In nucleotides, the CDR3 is TGCGCCAGCAGCTTACAGGGACAGGGGGGATACAATGAGCAGTTCTTC. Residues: CASSLQGQGGYNEQFF. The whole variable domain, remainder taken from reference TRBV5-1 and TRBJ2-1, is KAGVTQTPRYLIKTRGQQVTLSCSPISGHRSVSWYQQTPGQGLQFLFEYFSETQRNKGNFPGRFSGRQFSNSRSEMNVSTLELGDSALYLCASSLQGQGGYNEQFFGPGTRLTVL.

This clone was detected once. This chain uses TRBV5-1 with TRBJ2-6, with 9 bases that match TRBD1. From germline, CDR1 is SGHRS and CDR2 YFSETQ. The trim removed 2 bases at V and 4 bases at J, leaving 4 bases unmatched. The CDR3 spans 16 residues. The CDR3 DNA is TGCGCCAGCAGCTTACAGGGGGCGGACGGGGCCAACGTCCTGACTTTC. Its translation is CASSLQGADGANVLTF.

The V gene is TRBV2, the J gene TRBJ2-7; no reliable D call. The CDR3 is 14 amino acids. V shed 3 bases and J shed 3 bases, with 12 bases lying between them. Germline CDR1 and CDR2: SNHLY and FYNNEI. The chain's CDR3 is CASSEASFLYEQYF. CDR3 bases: TGTGCCAGCAGTGAGGCTAGTTTCCTCTACGAGCAGTACTTC.

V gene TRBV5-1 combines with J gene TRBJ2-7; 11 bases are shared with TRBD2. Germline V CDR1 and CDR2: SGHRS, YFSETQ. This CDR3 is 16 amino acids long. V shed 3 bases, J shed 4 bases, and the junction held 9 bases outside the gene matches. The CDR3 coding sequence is TGCGCCAGCAGCTCACTTAGCGGGGGGGCCGAGTACGAGCAGTACTTC. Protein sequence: CASSSLSGGAEYEQYF.